The rows below give T cell receptor beta chains drawn from one sample of a study of blood T cells in healthy people across ages. TCRdb ran MiXCR on the 5' RACE reads and lists one entry per CDR3 protein. The sample has about 630,000 distinct CDR3 sequences; roughly 21% are singletons. The specimen sequenced was blood. These receptors all stem from a man between 70 and 80 years old in good health. Both conserved end residues are part of each CDR3. Each record gives: V gene, D gene, J gene, CDR3 length, clone size, CDR3 DNA, CDR3 protein. D genes are given only for firm matches. A clone size is listed for some rows: how often the clone was seen (once, few, many), or a class if it is expanded.

>TRBV28|TRBD2|TRBJ2-2|21|.
TGTGCCAGCAGTTTTGGGGGCCCACTAGCGGGAGGCCTTGCGTACACCGGGGAGCTGTTTTTT
CASSFGGPLAGGLAYTGELFF
>TRBV3-1|.|TRBJ2-2|13|few
TGTGCCAGCAGCCCGCGGAGGGCCGGGGAGCTGTTTTTT
CASSPRRAGELFF
>TRBV6-1|.|TRBJ2-2|14|.
TGTGCCAGCAATGAAGGGATTAACACCGGGGAGCTGTTTTTT
CASNEGINTGELFF
>TRBV4-3|TRBD1|TRBJ2-2|15|many
TGCGCCAGCAGCCAAACTCTACAGGGGATCGGGGAGCTGTTTTTT
CASSQTLQGIGELFF
>TRBV21-1|.|TRBJ2-3|17|.
TGTGCCAGCAGCAAAGCGCAAGGTAGCGGACGACCAGATACGCAGTATTTT
CASSKAQGSGRPDTQYF
>TRBV3-1|TRBD1|TRBJ1-1|13|few
TGTGCCAGCAGCCGGGGACAGGGGGCTACGGCTTTCTTT
CASSRGQGATAFF
>TRBV6-6|.|TRBJ2-1|14|few
TGTGCCAGCAGTTACCAGGCAGCAGGGGATGGGCAGTTCTTC
CASSYQAAGDGQFF
>TRBV10-1|TRBD2|TRBJ2-7|16|few
TGCGCCAGCAGTGAGTCTGCTAGCGGGAGGGCCTACGAGCAGTACTTC
CASSESASGRAYEQYF
>TRBV27|.|TRBJ1-5|14|.
TGTGCCAGCGGGAGGGGGATTAGCAATCAGCCCCAGCATTTT
CASGRGISNQPQHF
>TRBV2|TRBD2|TRBJ2-3|14|few
TGTGCCAGCAGGGAGACTAGCGGGAGAGATACGCAGTATTTT
CASRETSGRDTQYF
>TRBV29-1|TRBD2|TRBJ2-5|12|many
TGCAGCGGACTAGCGGGAGGAGAGACCCAGTACTTC
CSGLAGGETQYF
>TRBV2|.|TRBJ1-3|18|.
TGTGCCAGCAGTGAAGCGCGGCGGGGTGCCCTCTCTGGAAACACCATATATTTT
CASSEARRGALSGNTIYF
>TRBV29-1|.|TRBJ2-7|14|many
TGCAGCGTTGAGGCGGGGAACCTCTCCTACGAGCAGTACTTC
CSVEAGNLSYEQYF
>TRBV20-1|TRBD2|TRBJ2-1|13|.
TGCAGTGCTCCGGCTAGCGGTTACAATGAGCAGTTCTTC
CSAPASGYNEQFF
>TRBV19|.|TRBJ2-3|15|.
TGTGCCAGTAGTATGAGCGGGTACACTTGGGATACGCAGTATTTT
CASSMSGYTWDTQYF
>TRBV18|TRBD1|TRBJ1-1|14|few
TGTGCCAGCTCACAAGGACAGGGGAGACTTGAAGCTTTCTTT
CASSQGQGRLEAFF
>TRBV25-1|.|TRBJ1-5|13|few
TGTGCCAGCAGTGATGGCGGTAATCAGCCCCAGCATTTT
CASSDGGNQPQHF
>TRBV20-1|TRBD2|TRBJ2-3|15|.
TGCAGTGCTCTGTCGGGCAGCGGGAGCGCCGATACGCAGTATTTT
CSALSGSGSADTQYF
>TRBV6-4|TRBD1|TRBJ1-2|14|few
TGTGCCAGCAGCGATGGGACAGGGGGCGATGGCTACACCTTC
CASSDGTGGDGYTF
>TRBV4-3|TRBD2|TRBJ2-1|16|few
TGCGCCAGCAGCCAAGCACTAGCGGGAGAAGGGAATGAGCAGTTCTTC
CASSQALAGEGNEQFF
>TRBV28|TRBD1|TRBJ2-1|17|many
TGTGCCAGCAGTCATACACTACAGGGGGCCACCTACAATGAGCAGTTCTTC
CASSHTLQGATYNEQFF
>TRBV9|TRBD1|TRBJ2-5|14|.
TGTGCCAGCAGCGGAACGGACAGGGGAAAGACCCAGTACTTC
CASSGTDRGKTQYF
>TRBV5-1|.|TRBJ2-7|15|.
TGCGCCAGCAGCACCCTGGCCCCCGGAAAAACAGAGCAGTACTTC
CASSTLAPGKTEQYF
>TRBV7-2|.|TRBJ2-7|14|many
TGCGCCAGCAGCTTAGGTGGTGTGTCCTACGAGCAGTACTTC
CASSLGGVSYEQYF
>TRBV15|.|TRBJ2-1|15|.
TGTGCCACCAGCAGAGGTATGAGCTCCTACAATGAGCAGTTCTTC
CATSRGMSSYNEQFF
>TRBV7-9|TRBD1|TRBJ1-1|17|.
TGTGCCAGCAGCATGAAGACGGGACAGGCCCCGGGCACTGAAGCTTTCTTT
CASSMKTGQAPGTEAFF
>TRBV7-8|TRBD2|TRBJ2-7|11|.
TGTGCCAGCAGCCATAGCGGGAAGCAGTACTTC
CASSHSGKQYF
>TRBV5-1|.|TRBJ2-1|13|.
TGCGCCAGCAGCGCGACGGGTAGCAATGAGCAGTTCTTC
CASSATGSNEQFF
>TRBV6-5|TRBD2|TRBJ2-1|15|few
TGTGCCAGCAGGTCGACTAGCGGGAGCAAGAATGGGCAGTTCTTC
CASRSTSGSKNGQFF
>TRBV11-2|.|TRBJ2-5|12|many
TGTGCCAGCAGCTTAGTACCGGAGACCCAGTACTTC
CASSLVPETQYF
>TRBV10-3|.|TRBJ1-2|13|few
TGTGCCATCAGTGAAGGGGTCCCCTATGGCTACACCTTC
CAISEGVPYGYTF